This section outlines one T cell receptor beta chain sequence together with its context. What it recognizes is unknown. The germline V gene encodes CDR1 SGHTS and CDR2 YDEGEE. This CDR3 has 16 residues. Trimming removed 0 bases at V and 0 bases at J, with 10 bases between. Before the COVID-19 pandemic, during about 2011-2019, CD4+ T cells were taken from unexposed donors. After roughly ten days of culture, CD4+ T cells were isolated. PBMCs were plated at two million per well in IL-2-containing medium. These data belong to a study of CD4 T cells in relation to SARS-CoV-2 and coronaviruses. Whole-study context: The negative reference was HIV-1 Nef peptide pool or peptide-free culture.

Broader study findings: The cross-reactivity analysis covered only spike protein, not other viral proteins.

Repertoires were generated with immunoSEQ multiplex PCR, while TCRdb's copy carries only in-frame clones and drops some. The sample has 32,000 or so clones; about three quarters are singletons. The chain links TRBV5-8 to TRBJ2-4; a possible D gene is TRBD2 (5 bases). The sequence came from a human donor in good health. The sequenced sample consisted of CD4+ T cells from PBMCs, cultured in vitro. DNA for the CDR3: TGTGCCAGCAGCTTGGATGGAGGTTTAGCCAAAAACATTCAGTACTTC. Translated, it gives CASSLDGGLAKNIQYF.